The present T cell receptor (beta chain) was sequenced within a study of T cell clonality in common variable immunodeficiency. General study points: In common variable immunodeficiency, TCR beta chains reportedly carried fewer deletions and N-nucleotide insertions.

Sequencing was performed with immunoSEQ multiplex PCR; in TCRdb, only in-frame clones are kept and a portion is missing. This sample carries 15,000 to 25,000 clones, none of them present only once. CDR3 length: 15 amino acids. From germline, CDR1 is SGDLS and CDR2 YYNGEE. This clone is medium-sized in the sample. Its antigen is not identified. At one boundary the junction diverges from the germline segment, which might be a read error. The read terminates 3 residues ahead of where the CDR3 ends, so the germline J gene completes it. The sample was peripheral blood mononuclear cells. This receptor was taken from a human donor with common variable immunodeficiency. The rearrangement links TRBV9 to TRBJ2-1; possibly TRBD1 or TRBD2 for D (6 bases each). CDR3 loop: CASTVGGPTYNEQFF. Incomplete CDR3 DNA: TGTGCCAGCACCGTAGGGGGGCCGACGTACAATGAG.